This T cell receptor beta chain was obtained from a study of identical twins. Trimming stripped 9 bases from V and 3 bases from J, with 17 bases between. The CDR3 runs 14 residues. TCRdb itself ran the 5' RACE reads through MiXCR, one entry per CDR3 protein. Of just over 450,000 distinct CDR3 sequences in the sample, 12% to 15% were seen once. The data were also submitted as part of a second study, on yellow fever vaccine responses in identical twins.

The origin of this receptor is a woman aged 18-29 years in good health. J is TRBJ1-1 and V is TRBV12-3 or TRBV12-4; no reliable D call. Sequencing input: CD4+ T cells sorted from blood. CDR3 DNA: TGTGCCAGTCGGTGGGGAGGATCAGACACTGAAGCTTTCTTT. Amino acids: CASRWGGSDTEAFF.